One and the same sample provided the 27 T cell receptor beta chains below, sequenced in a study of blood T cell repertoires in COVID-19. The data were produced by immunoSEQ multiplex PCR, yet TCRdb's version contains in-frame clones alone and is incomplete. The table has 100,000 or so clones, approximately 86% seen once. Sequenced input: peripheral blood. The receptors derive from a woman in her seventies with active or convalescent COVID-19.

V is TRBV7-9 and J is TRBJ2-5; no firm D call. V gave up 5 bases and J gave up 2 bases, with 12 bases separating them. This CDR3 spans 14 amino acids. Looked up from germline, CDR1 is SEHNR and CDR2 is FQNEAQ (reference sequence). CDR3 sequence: CASSHDIIQETQYF. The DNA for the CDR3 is TGTGCCAGCAGCCATGACATAATACAAGAGACCCAGTACTTC.

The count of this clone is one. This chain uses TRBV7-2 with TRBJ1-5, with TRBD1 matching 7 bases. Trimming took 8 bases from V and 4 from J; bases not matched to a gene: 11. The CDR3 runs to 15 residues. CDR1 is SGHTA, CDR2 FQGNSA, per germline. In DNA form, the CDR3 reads TGTGCCAGCCAGCAAACATGGGGACAGAATCAGCCCCAGCATTTT. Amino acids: CASQQTWGQNQPQHF.

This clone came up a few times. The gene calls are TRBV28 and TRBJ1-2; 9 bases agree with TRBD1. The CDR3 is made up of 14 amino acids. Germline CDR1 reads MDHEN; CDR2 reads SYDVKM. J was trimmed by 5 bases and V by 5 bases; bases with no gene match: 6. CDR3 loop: CASSPWTGAYGYTF. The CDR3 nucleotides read TGTGCCAGCAGTCCCTGGACAGGGGCTTATGGCTACACCTTC.

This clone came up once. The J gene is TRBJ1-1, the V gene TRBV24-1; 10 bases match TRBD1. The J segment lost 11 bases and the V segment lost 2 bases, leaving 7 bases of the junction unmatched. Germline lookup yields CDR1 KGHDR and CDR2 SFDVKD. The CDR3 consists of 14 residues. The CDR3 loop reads CATSDSGTGDRAFF. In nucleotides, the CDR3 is TGTGCCACCAGTGATTCCGGGACAGGGGACAGGGCTTTCTTT.

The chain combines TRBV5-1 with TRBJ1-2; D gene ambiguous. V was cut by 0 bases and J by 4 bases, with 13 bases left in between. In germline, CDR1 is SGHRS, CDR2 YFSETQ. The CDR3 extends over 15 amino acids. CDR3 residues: CASSLALDSGYGYTF. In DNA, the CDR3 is TGCGCCAGCAGCTTGGCCTTGGACTCCGGCTATGGCTACACCTTC.

Written as DNA, the CDR3 is TGTGCCAGCAGGAGGTTCGGTTCACCCCTCCACTTT. Amino acids: CASRRFGSPLHF. The gene calls are TRBV2 and TRBJ1-6; no clear D gene. The CDR3 sequence is 12 residues long. Germline CDR1 SNHLY, CDR2 FYNNEI. V lost 6 bases and J 9 bases, leaving 9 bases between the germline ends.

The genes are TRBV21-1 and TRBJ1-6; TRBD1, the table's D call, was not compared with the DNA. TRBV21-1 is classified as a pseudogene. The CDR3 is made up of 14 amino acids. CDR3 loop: CASSKEGANSPLHF. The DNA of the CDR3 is TGTGCCAGCAGCAAGGAGGGGGCAAATTCACCCCTCCACTTT.

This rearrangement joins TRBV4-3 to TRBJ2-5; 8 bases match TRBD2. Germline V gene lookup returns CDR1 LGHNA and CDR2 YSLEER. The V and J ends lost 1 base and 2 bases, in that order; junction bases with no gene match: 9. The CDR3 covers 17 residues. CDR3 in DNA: TGCGCCAGCAGCCAAGGATTGGAACGCGGGGGGCAAGAGACCCAGTACTTC. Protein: CASSQGLERGGQETQYF.

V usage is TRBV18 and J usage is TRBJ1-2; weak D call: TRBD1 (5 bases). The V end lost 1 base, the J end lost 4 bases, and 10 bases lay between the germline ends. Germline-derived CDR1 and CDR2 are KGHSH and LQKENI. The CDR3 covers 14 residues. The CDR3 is CASSPLDTAYGYTF. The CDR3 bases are TGTGCCAGCTCACCACTGGACACAGCCTATGGCTACACCTTC.

CDR3 nucleotide sequence: TGTGCCAGCAGTTTTGCGGGGAGTGGCGGCTACACCTTC. This encodes CASSFAGSGGYTF. The chain has TRBV12-3 or TRBV12-4 and TRBJ1-2; D is unclear. Deletions cut 3 bases from V and 8 bases from J, with 13 bases between. CDR3 length: 13 amino acids.

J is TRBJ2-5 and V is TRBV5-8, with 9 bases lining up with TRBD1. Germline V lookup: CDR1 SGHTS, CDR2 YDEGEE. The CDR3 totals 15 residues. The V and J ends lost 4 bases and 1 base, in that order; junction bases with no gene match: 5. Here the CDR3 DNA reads TGTGCCAGCAGCGCCGGGACAGGGCTCCAAGAGACCCAGTACTTC. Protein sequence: CASSAGTGLQETQYF.

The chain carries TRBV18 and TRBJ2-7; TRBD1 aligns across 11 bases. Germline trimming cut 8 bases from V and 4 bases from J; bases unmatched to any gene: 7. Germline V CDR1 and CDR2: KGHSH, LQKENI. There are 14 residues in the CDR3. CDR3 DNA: TGTGCCAGCGCCGGACAGGGGGCAACGTACGAGCAGTACTTC. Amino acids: CASAGQGATYEQYF.

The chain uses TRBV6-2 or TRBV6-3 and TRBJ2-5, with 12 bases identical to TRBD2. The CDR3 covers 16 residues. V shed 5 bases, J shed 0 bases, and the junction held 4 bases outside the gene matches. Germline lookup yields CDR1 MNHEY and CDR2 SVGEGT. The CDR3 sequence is CASSQGTSGYQETQYF. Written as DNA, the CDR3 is TGTGCCAGCAGTCAAGGGACTAGCGGGTACCAAGAGACCCAGTACTTC.

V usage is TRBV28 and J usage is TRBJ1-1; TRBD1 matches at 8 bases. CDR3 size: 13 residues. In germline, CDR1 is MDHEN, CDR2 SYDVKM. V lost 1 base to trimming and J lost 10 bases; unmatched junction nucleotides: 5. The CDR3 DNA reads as TGTGCCAGCAGTTTATTAGCAGGGGGCACAGCTTTCTTT. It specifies CASSLLAGGTAFF.

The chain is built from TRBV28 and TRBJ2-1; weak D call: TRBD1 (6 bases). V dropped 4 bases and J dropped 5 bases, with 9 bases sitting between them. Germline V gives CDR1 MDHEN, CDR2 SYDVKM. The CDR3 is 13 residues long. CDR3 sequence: CASSYREHNEQFF. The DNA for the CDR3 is TGTGCCAGCAGTTACAGGGAACACAATGAGCAGTTCTTC.

CDR3: CASRRTGSPNEQFF. As DNA, the CDR3 is TGTGCCAGCAGAAGGACAGGGAGCCCCAATGAGCAGTTCTTC. This chain connects TRBV6-5 to TRBJ2-1, with 8 bases lining up with TRBD1. The germline V gene has CDR1 MNHEY and CDR2 SVGAGI. This CDR3 contains 14 residues. Losses at the gene ends were 6 bases for V and 6 bases for J; bases not matched to a gene: 7.

The CDR3 protein is CATSDLPGRGNTIYF. CDR3 DNA: TGTGCCACCAGTGATTTGCCAGGTCGGGGAAACACCATATATTTT. The rearrangement joins TRBV24-1 to TRBJ1-3; the D is unclear. The CDR3 totals 15 residues. Per germline, CDR1 KGHDR and CDR2 SFDVKD. Trimming stripped 0 bases from V and 4 bases from J, with 9 bases between.

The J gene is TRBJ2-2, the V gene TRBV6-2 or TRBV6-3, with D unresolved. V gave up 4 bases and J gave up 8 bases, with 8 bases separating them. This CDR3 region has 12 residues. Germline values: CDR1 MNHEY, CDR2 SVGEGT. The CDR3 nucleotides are TGTGCCAGCAGTTCTCAGCGAGGGGAGCTGTTTTTT. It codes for CASSSQRGELFF.

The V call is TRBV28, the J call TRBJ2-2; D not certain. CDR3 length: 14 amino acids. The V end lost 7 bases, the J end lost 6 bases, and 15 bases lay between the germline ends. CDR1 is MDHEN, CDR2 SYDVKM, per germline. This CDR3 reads CASTEPARPGELFF. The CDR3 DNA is TGTGCCAGCACCGAACCCGCTAGACCCGGGGAGCTGTTTTTT.

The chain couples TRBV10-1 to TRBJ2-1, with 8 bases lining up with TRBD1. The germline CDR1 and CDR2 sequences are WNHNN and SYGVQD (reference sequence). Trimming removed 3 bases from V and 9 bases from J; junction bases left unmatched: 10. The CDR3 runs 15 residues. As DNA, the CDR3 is TGCGCCAGCAGTGAAGGAGTTGGACAGGGCGGTGAGCAGTTCTTC. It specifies CASSEGVGQGGEQFF.

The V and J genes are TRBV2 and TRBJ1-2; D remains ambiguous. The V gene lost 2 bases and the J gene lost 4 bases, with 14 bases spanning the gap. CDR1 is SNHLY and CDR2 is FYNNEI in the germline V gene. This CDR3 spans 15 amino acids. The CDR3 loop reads CASSETQVGTYGYTF. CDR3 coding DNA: TGTGCCAGCAGTGAAACTCAGGTTGGAACCTATGGCTACACCTTC.

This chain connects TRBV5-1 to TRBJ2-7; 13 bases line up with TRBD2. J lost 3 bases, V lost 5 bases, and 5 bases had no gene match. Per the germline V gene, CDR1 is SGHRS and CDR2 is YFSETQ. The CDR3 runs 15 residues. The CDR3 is CASSRTSGGFYEQYF. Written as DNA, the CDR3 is TGCGCCAGCAGTCGGACTAGCGGGGGATTCTACGAGCAGTACTTC.

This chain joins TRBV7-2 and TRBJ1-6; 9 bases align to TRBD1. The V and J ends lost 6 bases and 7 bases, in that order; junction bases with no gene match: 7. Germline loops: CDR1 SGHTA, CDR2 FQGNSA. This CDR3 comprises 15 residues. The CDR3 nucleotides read TGTGCCAGCAGTACTACAGGGGGCTCGAATTCACCCCTCCACTTT. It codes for CASSTTGGSNSPLHF.

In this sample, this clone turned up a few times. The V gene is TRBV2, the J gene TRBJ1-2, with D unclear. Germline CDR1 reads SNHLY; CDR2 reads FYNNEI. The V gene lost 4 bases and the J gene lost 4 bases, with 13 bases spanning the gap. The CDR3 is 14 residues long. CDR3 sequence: CASSGLAGIYGYTF. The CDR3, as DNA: TGTGCCAGCAGTGGCCTTGCCGGGATCTATGGCTACACCTTC.

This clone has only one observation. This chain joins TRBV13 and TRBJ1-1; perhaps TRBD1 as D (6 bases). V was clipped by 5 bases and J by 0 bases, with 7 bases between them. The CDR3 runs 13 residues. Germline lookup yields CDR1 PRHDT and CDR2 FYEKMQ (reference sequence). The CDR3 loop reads CASSRDMNTEAFF. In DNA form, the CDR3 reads TGTGCCAGCAGCAGGGACATGAACACTGAAGCTTTCTTT. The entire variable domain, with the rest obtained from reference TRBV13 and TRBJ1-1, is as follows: AAGVIQSPRHLIKEKRETATLKCYPIPRHDTVYWYQQGPGQDPQFLISFYEKMQSDKGSIPDRFSAQQFSDYHSELNMSSLELGDSALYFCASSRDMNTEAFFGQGTRLTVV.

CDR3 in DNA: TGTGCCAGCAGTTGGAGACAGGATGGTGAGACCCAGTACTTC. This sequence encodes CASSWRQDGETQYF. The V gene is TRBV6-5, the J gene TRBJ2-5; D is perhaps TRBD1 (6 bases). This CDR3 comprises 14 residues. Trimming took off 4 bases at V and 5 bases at J, with 14 bases between the two ends. CDR1 is MNHEY and CDR2 is SVGAGI in the germline V gene.

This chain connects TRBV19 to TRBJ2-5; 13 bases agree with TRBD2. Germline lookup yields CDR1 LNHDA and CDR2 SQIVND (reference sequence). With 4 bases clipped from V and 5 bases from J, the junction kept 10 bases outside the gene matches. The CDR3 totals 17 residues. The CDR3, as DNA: TGTGCCAGTAGTACGGGACTAGCGGGGCATTCGGGCGAGACCCAGTACTTC. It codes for CASSTGLAGHSGETQYF.